The source of this TCR beta chain is a study of shared clonotypes between healthy human individuals. Overall study findings and caveats: Generation probabilities were higher for clonotypes shared across all four sorted-subset donors than for unshared ones. A handful of donors showed sharing of about 4.6% of naive CD4 clonotypes. As a rule, naive subsets had a larger estimated richness than memory subsets.

Sequenced by immunoSEQ multiplex PCR; TCRdb stores in-frame clones only, minus some. The sample contains around 2.3 million clones, more than 90% of which appear only once. With regard to this clone: Antigen specificity is unknown.

This CDR3 is built from 14 residues. Per the germline V gene, CDR1 is ENHRY and CDR2 is SYGVKD. V was pared by 8 bases and J by 5 bases, with 10 bases of the junction left unmatched. This receptor was taken from a young man in good health. This chain links TRBV10-3 with TRBJ2-7; TRBD1 aligns across 9 bases. Sequencing was carried out using naive CD4+ T cells sorted from blood. Subset reported: CD45RA+ positively selected. CDR3 in amino acids: CAIVDRDRAHEQYF. The DNA of the CDR3 is TGTGCCATCGTAGACCGGGACAGGGCGCACGAGCAGTACTTC.